This TCR beta chain was captured by sequencing in a study of T cell responses to AZD1222 COVID-19 vaccine. For this clone: Its cognate antigen is unknown.

Per germline, CDR1 GTSNPN and CDR2 SVGIG (reference sequence). Trimming shortened V by 1 base and J by 12 bases, and 21 bases separated the two germline ends. This CDR3 has 14 amino acids. Clones were sequenced by immunoSEQ multiplex PCR, and TCRdb holds only the in-frame ones, with some missing. The sample carries more than 30,000 clones, 70% to 90% recorded once. The study, taken as a whole, reports: Clonal diversity may have been underestimated in mostly white British donors. Nearly half of spike-specific TCRs reportedly target unmutated variant regions. Along spike, vaccine-associated CD4 TCRs were found throughout, with dominance at 160-218 and 743-854.

Sequenced here: peripheral blood, sampled 28 days after the second AZD1222 dose. The V gene is TRBV30, the J gene TRBJ1-1, with D possibly matching TRBD1 (6 bases). The TCR originated in an adult who received the AZD1222 COVID-19 vaccine. The CDR3 DNA sequence: TGTGCCTGGAGTGCCTACAGGGAGGGGGGTCGAACTTTCTTT. Protein: CAWSAYREGGRTFF.